The 25 T cell receptor beta chains below all came from one sample that was sequenced in a study of lymphopenia after photon versus proton radiotherapy. Measured with immunoSEQ multiplex PCR; TCRdb has only the in-frame clones, and not every one. Of over 25,000 clones in the sample, under 90% are singletons; the top ten hold 5.5% to 7.5%. The material sequenced was peripheral blood, taken from a patient treated with photon-based radiotherapy. These receptors originate from a woman aged 50 to 60 with pancreatic cancer.

The chain employs TRBV11-2 and TRBJ2-7, with D perhaps matching TRBD2 (5 bases). This CDR3 is built from 14 residues. With 1 base removed from V and 1 base from J, the gap between germline ends came to 8 bases. Germline assignment: CDR1 SGHAT and CDR2 FQNNGV. CDR3 sequence: CASSLVEVSYEQYF. The CDR3 DNA follows: TGTGCCAGCAGCTTAGTGGAGGTTTCCTACGAGCAGTACTTC.

V is TRBV25-1 and J is TRBJ2-3; the match to TRBD1 covers 8 bases. Trimming took 4 bases from V and 4 from J; bases not matched to a gene: 7. Germline CDR1 MGHDK, CDR2 SYGVNS. The CDR3 contains 15 residues. CDR3 protein: CASSAPGGTPDTQYF. The CDR3 DNA follows: TGTGCCAGCAGTGCGCCAGGGGGCACACCAGATACGCAGTATTTT.

The chain carries TRBV6-1 and TRBJ1-2; D not resolved. The V and J ends lost 0 bases and 8 bases respectively, with 16 bases between them. The CDR3 consists of 15 residues. Germline V CDR1 and CDR2: MNHNS, SASEGT. For the CDR3, the DNA is TGTGCCAGCAGTGAAGCGGGCCCCGGACGGGGAGGCTACACCTTC. Translating gives CASSEAGPGRGGYTF.

This clone was observed a single time. This chain uses TRBV30 with TRBJ2-7, with 7 positions matching TRBD2. Germline V gene sequence: CDR1 GTSNPN, CDR2 SVGIG (reference sequence). CDR3 size: 17 residues. The V segment lost 5 bases and the J segment 0 bases; nucleotides outside the gene matches: 16. CDR3 sequence (DNA): TGTGCCTGGTCCCGGGGGTGGGACTATTCGATCTCCTACGAGCAGTACTTC. It codes for CAWSRGWDYSISYEQYF. The full variable domain, rest sourced from reference TRBV30 and TRBJ2-7, is SQTIHQWPATLVQPVGSPLSLECTVEGTSNPNLYWYRQAAGRGLQLLFYSVGIGQISSEVPQNLSASRPQDRQFILSSKKLLLSDSGFYLCAWSRGWDYSISYEQYFGPGTRLTVT.

V is TRBV9 and J is TRBJ2-5; D gene ambiguous. This CDR3 is 15 amino acids long. V lost 0 bases to trimming and J lost 1 base, with 10 bases between them. The germline gives CDR1 SGDLS, CDR2 YYNGEE. The CDR3, as DNA: TGTGCCAGCAGCGTAGCTATGTGGGGCCAAGAGACCCAGTACTTC. Its protein product is CASSVAMWGQETQYF.

This chain joins TRBV18 and TRBJ1-3, with D possibly TRBD1 on 6 matching bases. V lost 1 base and J lost 0, with 13 bases in between. Germline CDR1 KGHSH, CDR2 LQKENI. This CDR3 comprises 17 residues. The CDR3 DNA reads as TGTGCCAGCTCACCACAAGCGGGACAACCCTCTGGAAACACCATATATTTT. Protein sequence: CASSPQAGQPSGNTIYF.

The chain combines TRBV25-1 with TRBJ2-3, with D perhaps TRBD1 or TRBD2 (5 bases each). Germline V gene lookup returns CDR1 MGHDK and CDR2 SYGVNS. The CDR3 loop spans 15 amino acids. V was cut by 2 bases and J by 0 bases, with 9 bases left in between. The CDR3 sequence is CASSEQGPSTDTQYF. In DNA form, the CDR3 reads TGTGCCAGCAGTGAACAGGGACCCAGCACAGATACGCAGTATTTT.

The J gene is TRBJ2-6, the V gene TRBV5-1; D is perhaps TRBD1 (6 bases). V lost 1 base and J lost 1, with 12 bases in between. The CDR3 is 17 amino acids. Germline V gene lookup returns CDR1 SGHRS and CDR2 YFSETQ. CDR3 in DNA: TGCGCCAGCAGCTTGTTGACAGGCGGGTCTGGGGCCAACGTCCTGACTTTC. Its translation: CASSLLTGGSGANVLTF.

The rearrangement uses TRBV19 and TRBJ2-7, with 8 bases that match TRBD2. Germline CDR1 LNHDA, CDR2 SQIVND (reference sequence). The CDR3 has 14 amino acids. The trim removed 3 bases at V and 4 bases at J, leaving 5 bases unmatched. CDR3 region: CASSMPGLDYEQYF. The CDR3 DNA sequence: TGTGCCAGTAGTATGCCGGGACTAGATTACGAGCAGTACTTC.

The chain couples TRBV6-1 to TRBJ1-1; the D gene is possibly TRBD1 (5 bases). V lost 6 bases and J lost 2, with 16 bases in between. The germline CDR1 and CDR2 sequences are MNHNS and SASEGT. The CDR3 totals 15 residues. CDR3 bases: TGTGCCAGCAGCCTGGGACTTCTCCGAAACACTGAAGCTTTCTTT. It yields the protein CASSLGLLRNTEAFF.

A single count supports this clone. The chain employs TRBV6-5 and TRBJ2-7; D gene ambiguous. This CDR3 has 11 amino acids. Germline CDR1 reads MNHEY; CDR2 reads SVGAGI. The ends were cut back, 2 bases at V and 5 bases at J, with 4 bases in the middle. The CDR3 protein is CASSYRDEQYF. In nucleotides, the CDR3 is TGTGCCAGCAGTTACAGGGACGAGCAGTACTTC.

This chain uses TRBV18 with TRBJ2-5, with a tentative D call TRBD2 (6 bases). The ends were cut back, 3 bases at V and 5 bases at J, with 19 bases in the middle. The length of the CDR3 is 16 residues. The germline V gene has CDR1 KGHSH and CDR2 LQKENI. The CDR3 loop reads CASSPRGGGAHETQYF. The CDR3 DNA sequence: TGTGCCAGCTCACCCCGGGGTGGAGGGGCGCACGAGACCCAGTACTTC.

The gene calls are TRBV29-1 and TRBJ2-1, with D possibly matching TRBD2 (6 bases). The length of the CDR3 is 10 residues. Germline-derived CDR1 and CDR2 are SQVTM and ANQGSEA. V dropped 5 bases and J dropped 8 bases, with 7 bases sitting between them. The CDR3, as DNA: TGCAGCGTTCGGGAGTATGAGCAGTTCTTC. It translates to CSVREYEQFF.

V and J are TRBV6-5 and TRBJ1-1; the D is unclear. CDR1 is MNHEY and CDR2 is SVGAGI in the germline V gene. The CDR3 extends over 15 amino acids. The V and J ends lost 0 bases and 7 bases respectively, with 15 bases between them. The CDR3 region is CASSYSLGRIIEAFF. The CDR3 bases are TGTGCCAGCAGTTACTCCCTAGGACGGATCATTGAAGCTTTCTTT.

In this sample, this clone turned up a few times. The chain uses TRBV29-1 and TRBJ2-4; D could derive from TRBD1 or TRBD2 (5 bases each). The CDR3 loop spans 13 amino acids. CDR1 SQVTM and CDR2 ANQGSEA come from the germline V gene. The germline V and J ends were trimmed by 7 bases and 3 bases, with 13 bases remaining between them. CDR3 residues: CSAGDHGKNIQYF. The CDR3 coding sequence is TGCAGCGCTGGGGACCACGGCAAAAACATTCAGTACTTC.

Only one count was recorded for this clone. The rearrangement links TRBV28 to TRBJ1-4; no firm D call. CDR1 MDHEN and CDR2 SYDVKM come from the germline V gene. The CDR3 is made up of 12 amino acids. V lost 8 bases to trimming and J lost 4 bases, with 8 bases between them. The CDR3 coding sequence is TGTGCCAGCCAAAGTGTTAATGAAAAACTGTTTTTT. This translates into CASQSVNEKLFF.

The chain employs TRBV7-9 and TRBJ1-5; TRBD1 matches at 9 bases. The CDR3 runs to 15 residues. The germline CDR1 and CDR2 sequences are SEHNR and FQNEAQ (reference sequence). V lost 5 bases and J lost 6; bases outside the gene matches: 8. The CDR3 bases are TGTGCCAGCAGCCCGACGGGACAGGGTTTTCAGCCCCAGCATTTT. Its protein is CASSPTGQGFQPQHF.

The CDR3 DNA sequence: TGTGCCTCGCCCAAGGACAGGGGGGGCTACACCTTC. It codes for CASPKDRGGYTF. The V and J genes are TRBV30 and TRBJ1-2; 10 bases fit TRBD1. The CDR3 loop spans 12 amino acids. The germline V gene has CDR1 GTSNPN and CDR2 SVGIG (reference sequence). V trimming: 7 bases; J trimming: 8 bases; junction bases outside the gene matches: 7.

The J gene is TRBJ2-2, the V gene TRBV30; 10 nucleotides align to TRBD2. CDR1 GTSNPN and CDR2 SVGIG come from the germline V gene (reference sequence). The V gene end was trimmed by 4 bases and the J gene end by 4 bases; junction bases not matched to a gene: 6. The length of the CDR3 is 15 residues. CDR3 coding DNA: TGTGCCTGGACTAGCGGGAGTTGGAGCACCGGGGAGCTGTTTTTT. Encoded protein: CAWTSGSWSTGELFF.

The V call is TRBV5-1, the J call TRBJ2-7, with TRBD1 as a possible D gene (5 bases). Trimming removed 0 bases from V and 2 bases from J, with 15 bases in between. CDR3 length equals 16 residues. From germline, CDR1 is SGHRS and CDR2 YFSETQ. CDR3 loop: CASSLDPGPPPYEQYF. CDR3 sequence (DNA): TGCGCCAGCAGCTTGGACCCAGGGCCCCCTCCCTACGAGCAGTACTTC.

The chain is built from TRBV19 and TRBJ2-7, with 7 bases identical to TRBD1. V lost 3 bases to trimming and J lost 1 base; unmatched junction nucleotides: 3. Germline V gives CDR1 LNHDA, CDR2 SQIVND (reference sequence). This CDR3 contains 14 residues. CDR3 nucleotide sequence: TGTGCCAGTAGTATTGCACAGGGGTCCTACGAGCAGTACTTC. Its protein is CASSIAQGSYEQYF.

The chain has TRBV11-2 and TRBJ2-7, with TRBD2 matching 10 bases. The V gene end was trimmed by 2 bases and the J gene end by 2 bases; junction bases not matched to a gene: 3. The CDR3 is 15 amino acids. The germline CDR1 and CDR2 sequences are SGHAT and FQNNGV. CDR3: CASSLTAGGPYEQYF. The CDR3 nucleotides are TGTGCCAGCAGCTTAACAGCGGGAGGGCCCTACGAGCAGTACTTC.

This chain links TRBV27 with TRBJ2-1; D remains ambiguous. Per the germline V gene, CDR1 is MNHEY and CDR2 is SMNVEV (reference sequence). The CDR3 sequence is 13 residues long. Trimming left V 6 bases short and J 6 bases short, with 12 bases between. CDR3 region: CASSQIKGNEQFF. CDR3 bases: TGTGCCAGCAGCCAGATAAAGGGCAATGAGCAGTTCTTC.

This chain connects TRBV6-1 to TRBJ1-5; possible D gene TRBD1, 6 bases. Trimming stripped 2 bases from V and 3 bases from J, with 11 bases between. The germline V gene encodes CDR1 MNHNS and CDR2 SASEGT. This CDR3 comprises 15 residues. For the CDR3, the DNA is TGTGCCAGCAGTGAACAGGGGCAGTACAATCAGCCCCAGCATTTT. It encodes CASSEQGQYNQPQHF.

The J gene is TRBJ1-2, the V gene TRBV28, with D perhaps matching TRBD1 (5 bases). V was shortened by 8 bases and J by 8 bases, with 18 bases between the two germline ends. The CDR3 is made up of 13 amino acids. CDR1 is MDHEN and CDR2 is SYDVKM in the germline V gene. Written as DNA, the CDR3 is TGTGCCAGCGGGGGGGTTGGATGGTCGGGCTACACCTTC. Translation: CASGGVGWSGYTF.